These T cell receptor beta chains were read from a single sample in a study of blood T cell repertoires in COVID-19. TCRdb's table, derived via immunoSEQ multiplex PCR, lists solely in-frame clones and lacks some. The top ten clones hold roughly 5% of a sample with 35,000 or so clones, about nine tenths of them seen once. The sequenced material came from peripheral blood. These receptors came from a human donor in a cohort sampled during active COVID-19. The CDR3 runs from the conserved cysteine through the conserved F or W. The D gene is left open where the match is weak. Clone size is stated in some rows and not others, as once, few, many or a class when expanded.

NA	TRBD2	TRBJ2-3	TRBV7-2	TGTGCCAGCAGTCGGAGGCTAGCGGGAGGCGCCCTCGGGGCAGATACGCAGTATTTT	CASSRRLAGGALGADTQYF
NA	TRBD1	TRBJ2-3	TRBV5-1	TGCGCCAGCAGCTGGGGGGACAGGGCTAGCACAGATACGCAGTATTTT	CASSWGDRASTDTQYF
NA	TRBD1	TRBJ1-2	TRBV28	TGTGCCAGCAGTTCCCGTAGGACAGGGGGCGTCGGCTACACCTTC	CASSSRRTGGVGYTF
once	NA	TRBJ2-1	TRBV14	TGTGCCAGCAGCCCACCAGGGTCGGCATACAATGAGCAGTTCTTC	CASSPPGSAYNEQFF
NA	NA	TRBJ1-1	TRBV5-1	TGCGCCAGCAGCTTGAGCGTTGTGTCAGGGACTGAAGCTTTCTTT	CASSLSVVSGTEAFF
once	NA	TRBJ1-5	TRBV5-6	TGTGCCCGGGTGGATAGCAATCAGCCCCAGCATTTT	CARVDSNQPQHF
NA	NA	TRBJ2-5	TRBV9	TGTGCCAGCACCCAAGGACTCATCCAAGAGACCCAGTACTTC	CASTQGLIQETQYF
NA	TRBD1	TRBJ2-5	TRBV29-1	TGCAGCGCCGGGGACAGGGGAGAGACCCAGTACTTC	CSAGDRGETQYF
NA	TRBD1	TRBJ1-6	TRBV5-1	TGCGCCAGCAGCTCCCAACAGGGGGCCAATTCACCCCTCCACTTT	CASSSQQGANSPLHF
NA	NA	TRBJ2-2	TRBV3-1/TRBV3-2	TGTGCCAGCAGCCAAGAACTAAGGAGCACCGGGGAGCTGTTTTTT	CASSQELRSTGELFF
once	TRBD2	TRBJ2-7	TRBV5-1	TGCGCCAGCAGCTTGGCCGGACTAGCGCGCCACGAGCAGTACTTC	CASSLAGLARHEQYF
NA	TRBD2	TRBJ2-1	TRBV19	TGTGCCAGTATTGATGTCGGGAGGGGCAATGAGCAGTTCTTC	CASIDVGRGNEQFF
NA	NA	TRBJ1-1	TRBV6-2/TRBV6-3	TGTGCCAGCAGTTTCAGGGGTAGGAACACTGAAGCTTTCTTT	CASSFRGRNTEAFF
NA	NA	TRBJ1-1	TRBV9	TGTGCCAGCAGCGTAGCTACAGGCGGTGAAGCTTTCTTT	CASSVATGGEAFF
NA	NA	TRBJ2-3	TRBV5-1	TGCGCCAGCAGCTTGGCCGCAGGGAACACAGATACGCAGTATTTT	CASSLAAGNTDTQYF
NA	NA	TRBJ2-1	TRBV7-7	TGTGCCAGCAGCTTAGGGGCGGGAGCAGGGGATGAGCAGTTCTTC	CASSLGAGAGDEQFF
NA	NA	TRBJ2-2	TRBV11-3	TGTGCCAGCACCAGGGGTACGGTAGGGACGACCGGGGAGCTGTTTTTT	CASTRGTVGTTGELFF
NA	NA	TRBJ2-3	TRBV19	TGTGCCAGCCGACCCGCTAGTTCTAGCACAGATACGCAGTATTTT	CASRPASSSTDTQYF
NA	TRBD1	TRBJ1-2	TRBV9	TGTGCCAGCAGCAAAAGACAGGGGTATGGCTACACCTTC	CASSKRQGYGYTF
NA	NA	TRBJ2-1	TRBV9	TGTGCCAGCAGCGTAGTAGGATCCACGACGAGGTACAATGAGCAGTTCTTC	CASSVVGSTTRYNEQFF
once	NA	TRBJ1-4	TRBV18	TGTGCCAGCTCACCGGCGGGAAACGAAAAACTGTTTTTT	CASSPAGNEKLFF